The 8 T cell receptor beta chains given below trace back to one sample, sequenced in a study of CD8 T cells in Susac syndrome. Random hexamers were used to reverse transcribe the RNA input (0.5 to 1 ug). TCRdb re-called the immunoSEQ multiplex PCR reads with MiXCR, one entry per CDR3 protein. The sample comprises under 90,000 distinct CDR3 sequences, about 93% of which are singletons, and 0.4% to 0.55% rests with the top ten. Sequenced sample: CD4+ T cells from PBMCs. These receptors originate from a human donor with Susac syndrome.

The chain recombines TRBV6-2 or TRBV6-3 with TRBJ2-5; D remains unclear. Trimming took 7 bases from V and 9 from J, leaving 18 bases between them. This CDR3 spans 13 amino acids. Germline V gene sequence: CDR1 MNHEY, CDR2 SVGEGT. For the CDR3, the DNA is TGTGCCAGCAAAACAGCAGCTTCTGCCTCCCAGTACTTC. The encoded protein is CASKTAASASQYF.

This chain joins TRBV11-2 and TRBJ2-6; D gene ambiguous. The CDR3 runs to 16 residues. Germline V gene sequence: CDR1 SGHAT, CDR2 FQNNGV. V was shortened by 1 base and J by 4 bases, with 11 bases between the two germline ends. CDR3 in amino acids: CASSLVLVTGANVLTF. CDR3 DNA: TGTGCCAGCAGCTTAGTTTTGGTGACGGGGGCCAACGTCCTGACTTTC.

The chain is built from TRBV29-1 and TRBJ1-3; D not certain. CDR3 length: 16 amino acids. Germline V lookup: CDR1 SQVTM, CDR2 ANQGSEA. Trimming took off 1 base at V and 4 bases at J, with 17 bases between the two ends. CDR3 sequence reads: CSVEVEGRMRGNTIYF. The CDR3 DNA reads as TGCAGCGTTGAAGTCGAAGGACGGATGCGGGGAAACACCATATATTTT.

This clonotype turned up a few times. The chain carries TRBV23-1 and TRBJ2-3, with 8 bases fitting TRBD2. TRBV23-1 is filed as an ORF, its function uncertain. The CDR3 is 20 residues long. J lost 2 bases, V lost 0 bases, and 16 bases had no gene match. The CDR3, as DNA: TGCGCCAGCAGTCAATCGAGGGGCGGGGGATATAGCGGGGTCACAGATACGCAGTATTTT. It is translated as CASSQSRGGGYSGVTDTQYF.

The chain couples TRBV2 to TRBJ1-5; D is unresolved. Trimming shortened V by 4 bases and J by 0 bases, and 7 bases separated the two germline ends. CDR1 and CDR2 from the germline V gene are SNHLY and FYNNEI. The CDR3 is 14 amino acids. The CDR3 protein is CASSGGDSNQPQHF. As DNA, the CDR3 is TGTGCCAGCAGTGGAGGTGATAGCAATCAGCCCCAGCATTTT.

V is TRBV6-1 and J is TRBJ2-6, with D hard to call. Per the germline V gene, CDR1 is MNHNS and CDR2 is SASEGT. Trimming cost V 4 bases and J 0 bases, with 16 bases left between them. This CDR3 region has 18 residues. The CDR3 here is CASSAGPSPYSGANVLTF. The CDR3, as DNA: TGTGCCAGCAGTGCTGGACCGTCTCCCTACTCTGGGGCCAACGTCCTGACTTTC.

V usage is TRBV29-1 and J usage is TRBJ1-1; 11 bases align to TRBD1. The CDR3 runs 15 residues. Per germline, CDR1 SQVTM and CDR2 ANQGSEA. The trim removed 3 bases at V and 4 bases at J, leaving 7 bases unmatched. The CDR3 bases are TGCAGCGTTGATGGGGACAGGGGGAAGGTCACTGAAGCTTTCTTT. This encodes CSVDGDRGKVTEAFF.

This chain connects TRBV9 to TRBJ1-2, with TRBD1 matching 7 bases. Germline trimming cut 2 bases from V and 4 bases from J; bases unmatched to any gene: 5. The CDR3 extends over 14 amino acids. In germline, CDR1 is SGDLS, CDR2 YYNGEE. The CDR3 loop reads CASSVRQGGYGYTF. CDR3 sequence (DNA): TGTGCCAGCAGCGTCCGACAGGGTGGCTATGGCTACACCTTC.